This T cell receptor beta chain stems from a study of T-cell reconstitution after alpha-beta-depleted transplantation in children. This sample's TCRbeta library carried unique molecular identifier barcodes. A single record per CDR3 protein comes from TCRdb applying MiXCR to the PCR reads. The repertoire has approximately 400,000 distinct CDR3 sequences, roughly a tenth of them found once; the top ten carry about 5%. CDR1 is MNHNS and CDR2 is SASEGT in the germline V gene. The length of the CDR3 is 15 residues. J was trimmed by 4 bases and V by 6 bases; bases with no gene match: 5. A few counts support this clonotype.

This sequence joins TRBV6-1 and TRBJ2-7; 14 positions match TRBD2. This TCR was recovered from a human donor who donated a stem cell graft to a child with acute myeloid leukemia. Sample: PBMCs from the stem cell graft donor, taken from the stem cell graft. CDR3 DNA: TGTGCCAGCAGCTCGGGACTAGCGGGAGAATACGAGCAGTACTTC. It is translated as CASSSGLAGEYEQYF.